This entry is about one TCR beta chain. Its antigen remains unidentified. Sequencing was performed with immunoSEQ multiplex PCR; in TCRdb, only in-frame clones are kept and a portion is missing. Of tens of thousands of clones listed, approximately 90% are singletons. This entry belongs to a study of monozygotic twins with cystic fibrosis. General study findings and limits: Monozygotic CF twins shared more identical nucleotide clonotypes than unrelated patients.

Unmatched junction bases numbered 7, after V lost 0 bases and J lost 2 bases. Germline CDR1 SGHRS, CDR2 YFSETQ. This CDR3 region has 16 residues. Sequencing was carried out using blood. This TCR derives from a woman aged 30 to 39 with cystic fibrosis. The genes are TRBV5-1 and TRBJ1-1; 7 nucleotides align to TRBD1. The CDR3 nucleotides are TGCGCCAGCAGCTTGGGGGACAGAGTTCCAAACACTGAAGCTTTCTTT. Protein product: CASSLGDRVPNTEAFF.